What follows is one TCR beta chain and its context. These data come from a study of blood T cell repertoires in COVID-19. In the study overall: Samples representing acute and convalescent COVID-19 were sourced from the United States, Italy and Spain. Sources were T cells, B-cell-depleted T cells, or PBMCs; the material itself was cDNA or gDNA.

In the original workflow: Reference gene primers were amplified, and this amplification served to estimate nucleated cell counts. Assay used: immunoSEQ multiplex PCR; TCRdb lists only in-frame clones, some missing. That table furnishes V, J and clone size, whereas the DNA furnished D and trimming. This sample carries under 250,000 clones, around 82% of them seen once, and the ten largest clones take 5.5%. Germline loops: CDR1 LGHDT, CDR2 YNNKEL (reference sequence). The CDR3 runs to 15 residues. With V trimmed by 5 bases and J by 5 bases, 6 bases remained unmatched. The TCR originated in a woman in her 70s with acute or convalescent COVID-19. Material: peripheral blood. The chain recombines TRBV3-1 (or the pseudogene TRBV3-2) with TRBJ2-7; 13 bases fit TRBD2. The CDR3 sequence is CASSKAGTSGNEQYF. The CDR3 DNA reads as TGTGCCAGCAGCAAGGCCGGGACTAGCGGGAACGAGCAGTACTTC.